Listed below are T cell receptor beta chains from one sample, sequenced in a study of brain T cells in children with intractable seizures. Sequencing used immunoSEQ multiplex PCR; TCRdb keeps in-frame clones, though not all of them. This sample yields tens of thousands of clones, of which more than 80% are seen a single time; 5% to 6.5% belongs to the top ten. The input for sequencing was peripheral blood, taken at surgery. These receptors originate from a girl aged 2-10 years with tuberous sclerosis and intractable seizures. Each CDR3 is given with its conserved first and last residue. The D gene is left open where the match is weak. Clone size is given for some rows only: seen once, a few or many times, or a class if the clone is expanded.

V	size	length	J	D	CDR3
TRBV5-1	.	17	TRBJ1-2	TRBD1	CASSSELGGQGANGYTF
TRBV3-1/TRBV3-2	.	15	TRBJ2-2	TRBD1	CASTPRTGATGELFF
TRBV24-1	.	18	TRBJ2-3	TRBD2	CATSDWFAGAGGTDTQYF
TRBV7-5	.	13	TRBJ2-2	.	CVGHRGGTGELFF
TRBV9	.	14	TRBJ2-7	TRBD2	CASSVEGAGVEQYF
TRBV2	.	15	TRBJ1-2	TRBD1	CASSVLRDSQYGYTF
TRBV2	.	15	TRBJ2-3	TRBD2	CASKAGGNPTDTQYF
TRBV19	.	15	TRBJ1-5	.	CASSFGTSGNQPQHF
TRBV29-1	once	16	TRBJ1-1	.	CSAGGVQGLLNTEAFF
TRBV19	.	13	TRBJ2-5	TRBD1	CASRLQGQETQYF
TRBV7-8	.	12	TRBJ1-1	.	CASSLTQWEAFF
TRBV5-1	.	13	TRBJ2-3	.	CASSLAPLNTQYF
TRBV21-1	once	17	TRBJ2-1	.	CASRRTSGVVGSNEQFF
TRBV29-1	.	16	TRBJ2-3	.	CSVEVWTGGRTDTQYF
TRBV7-2	few	12	TRBJ1-2	.	CASSLDKGGYTF
TRBV19	.	15	TRBJ1-2	.	CASSIQAETNYGYTF
TRBV3-1/TRBV3-2	.	17	TRBJ1-3	.	CASSQDMARVPGNTIYF
TRBV5-1	.	14	TRBJ2-5	TRBD2	CASSLWGGSETQYF
TRBV5-8	.	15	TRBJ2-4	.	CASSIDYNSKNIQYF
TRBV15	.	15	TRBJ1-2	.	CATSREREPFYGYTF
TRBV28	.	14	TRBJ1-4	TRBD1	CASSLSPTGTGLFF
TRBV6-5	.	16	TRBJ2-2	TRBD2	CASSYSRLAFTGELFF
TRBV5-5	once	13	TRBJ1-1	TRBD1	CASNGQDGTEAFF
TRBV19	.	15	TRBJ1-5	TRBD1	CASSIMGQGDQPQHF
TRBV28	.	12	TRBJ1-1	.	CASSLGSTEAFF
TRBV2	.	14	TRBJ1-1	.	CASTRTGTNTEAFF
TRBV27	.	16	TRBJ2-7	TRBD1	CASSLSAGTGIHEQYF
TRBV27	once	13	TRBJ1-5	.	CASSSRINQPQHF
TRBV30	.	15	TRBJ1-2	.	CAWSVSAGGFYGYTF
TRBV5-1	.	14	TRBJ1-2	TRBD1	CASSSQQGARGYTF
TRBV19	.	13	TRBJ2-4	.	CASEDDLSNIQYF
TRBV5-6	.	18	TRBJ2-3	TRBD1	CASSSPALTGVPTDTQYF
TRBV19	.	13	TRBJ1-2	.	CASSIAANYGYTF
TRBV6-5	.	13	TRBJ1-2	TRBD1	CASRGDRDYGYTF
TRBV6-5	.	15	TRBJ1-3	TRBD1	CASSLTGGSGNTIYF
TRBV7-7	.	15	TRBJ1-3	TRBD1	CASSLDRGVGNTIYF
TRBV27	.	16	TRBJ1-5	.	CASRSEGLHSNQPQHF
TRBV6-5	.	14	TRBJ1-5	.	CASSQQGNNQPQHF
TRBV19	few	15	TRBJ1-5	.	CASSIGGISNQPQHF
TRBV5-1	.	13	TRBJ2-7	.	CASSLVSDYEQYF
TRBV24-1	.	12	TRBJ1-2	TRBD1	CATSSGQGAYTF
TRBV10-2	.	13	TRBJ1-5	.	CASRVNSNQPQHF
TRBV14	.	16	TRBJ1-1	.	CASSFGGRTTNTEAFF
TRBV6-5	.	15	TRBJ1-2	TRBD1	CASKPGGDRAHGYTF
TRBV12-3/TRBV12-4	.	12	TRBJ2-1	TRBD2	CASRISGGEQFF
TRBV3-1/TRBV3-2	.	15	TRBJ2-5	.	CASSQGQSLQETQYF
TRBV19	few	15	TRBJ1-2	TRBD1	CASSGMTGALYGYTF
TRBV2	once	12	TRBJ2-5	.	CASSWTEETQYF
TRBV12-5	.	14	TRBJ1-5	TRBD1	CASGTGLGNQPQHF
TRBV30	.	12	TRBJ1-1	.	CAWREGRTEAFF
TRBV2	.	14	TRBJ2-1	TRBD2	CASSSGGSNNEQFF